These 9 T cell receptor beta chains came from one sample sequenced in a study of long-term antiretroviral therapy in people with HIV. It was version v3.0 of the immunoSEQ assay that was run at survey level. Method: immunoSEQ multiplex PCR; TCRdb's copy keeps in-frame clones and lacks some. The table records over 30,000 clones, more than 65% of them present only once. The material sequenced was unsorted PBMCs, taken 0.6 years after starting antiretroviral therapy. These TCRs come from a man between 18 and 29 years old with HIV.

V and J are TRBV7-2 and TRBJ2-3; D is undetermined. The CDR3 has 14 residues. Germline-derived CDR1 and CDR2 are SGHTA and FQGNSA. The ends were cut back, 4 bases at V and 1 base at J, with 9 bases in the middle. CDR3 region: CASSSLLGTDTQYF. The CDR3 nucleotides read TGTGCCAGCAGCTCCCTCCTGGGCACAGATACGCAGTATTTT.

CDR3: CASSPGQGQGRGATEAFF. As DNA, the CDR3 is TGTGCCAGCTCACCAGGGCAGGGGCAAGGCCGCGGGGCGACTGAAGCTTTCTTT. The chain uses TRBV18 and TRBJ1-1, with D maybe TRBD1 (6 bases). V shed 2 bases and J shed 5 bases, with 24 bases lying between them. The germline V gene encodes CDR1 KGHSH and CDR2 LQKENI. The CDR3 extends over 18 amino acids.

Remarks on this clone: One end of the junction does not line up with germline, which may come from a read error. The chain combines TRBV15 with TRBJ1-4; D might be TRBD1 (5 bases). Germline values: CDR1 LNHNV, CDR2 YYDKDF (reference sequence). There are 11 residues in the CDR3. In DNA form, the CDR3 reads TGTGCCACCAGCAGAGGACAGATAATGATTTTT. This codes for CATSRGQIMIF.

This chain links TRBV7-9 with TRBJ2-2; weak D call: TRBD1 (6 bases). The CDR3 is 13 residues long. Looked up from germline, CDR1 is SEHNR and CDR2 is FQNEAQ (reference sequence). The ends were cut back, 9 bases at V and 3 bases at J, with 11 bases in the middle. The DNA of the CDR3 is TGTGCCAGGGAACAGGGTTACACCGGGGAGCTGTTTTTT. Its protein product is CAREQGYTGELFF.

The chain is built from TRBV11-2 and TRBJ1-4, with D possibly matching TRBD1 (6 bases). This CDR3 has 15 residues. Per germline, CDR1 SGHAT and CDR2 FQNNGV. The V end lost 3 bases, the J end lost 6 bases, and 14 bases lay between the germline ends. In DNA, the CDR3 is TGTGCCAGCAGCTTGGGGGCCAGGGTCGATGAAAAACTGTTTTTT. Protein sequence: CASSLGARVDEKLFF.

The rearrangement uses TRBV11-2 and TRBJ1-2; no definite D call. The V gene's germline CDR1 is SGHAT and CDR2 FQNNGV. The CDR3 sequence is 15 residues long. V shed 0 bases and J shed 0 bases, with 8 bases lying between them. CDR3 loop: CASSLEGPANYGYTF. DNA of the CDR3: TGTGCCAGCAGCTTAGAAGGCCCCGCTAACTATGGCTACACCTTC.

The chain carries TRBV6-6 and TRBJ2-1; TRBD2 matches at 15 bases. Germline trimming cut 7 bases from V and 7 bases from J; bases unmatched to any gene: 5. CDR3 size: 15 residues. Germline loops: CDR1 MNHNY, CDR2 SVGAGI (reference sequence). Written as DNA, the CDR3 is TGTGCCAGCATACGGACTAGCGGGAGGGTAAATGAGCAGTTCTTC. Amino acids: CASIRTSGRVNEQFF.

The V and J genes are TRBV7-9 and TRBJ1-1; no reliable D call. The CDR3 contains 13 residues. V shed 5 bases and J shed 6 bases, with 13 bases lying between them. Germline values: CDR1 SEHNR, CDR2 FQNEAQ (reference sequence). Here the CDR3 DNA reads TGTGCCAGCAGCCCGATCAGGAGCCCTGAAGCTTTCTTT. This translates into CASSPIRSPEAFF. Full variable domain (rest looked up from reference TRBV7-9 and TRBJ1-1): DTGVSQNPRHKITKRGQNVTFRCDPISEHNRLYWYRQTLGQGPEFLTYFQNEAQLEKSRLLSDRFSAERPKGSFSTLEIQRTEQGDSAMYLCASSPIRSPEAFFGQGTRLTVV.

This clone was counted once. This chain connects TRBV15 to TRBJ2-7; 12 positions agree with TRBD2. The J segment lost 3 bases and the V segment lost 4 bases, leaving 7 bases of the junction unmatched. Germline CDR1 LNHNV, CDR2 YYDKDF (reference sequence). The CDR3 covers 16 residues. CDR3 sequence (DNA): TGTGCCACCAGCACGACGACTAGCGGGAGCCTCTACGAGCAGTACTTC. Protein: CATSTTTSGSLYEQYF. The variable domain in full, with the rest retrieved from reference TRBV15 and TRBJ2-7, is DAMVIQNPRYQVTQFGKPVTLSCSQTLNHNVMYWYQQKSSQAPKLLFHYYDKDFNNEADTPDNFQSRRPNTSFCFLDIRSPGLGDTAMYLCATSTTTSGSLYEQYFGPGTRLTVT.